This passage covers 25 T cell receptor beta chains from one sample sequenced in a study of molecular identifiers for immune sequencing clone quantification. TCRdb passed the PCR reads through MiXCR, listing each CDR3 protein once. The data hold roughly 100,000 distinct CDR3 sequences, with about 35% observed a single time. Material: naive CD8+ T cells from blood, with Jurkat cell RNA spiked in. As to subset: FACS-sorted CD8+CD4-CCR7+CD45RA+ naive T cells. Receptors originate from a human donor in good health. Some libraries in this study had Jurkat cell RNA spiked in.

This clonotype was counted a few times. The gene calls are TRBV6-2 or TRBV6-3 and TRBJ2-2; D unresolved. V shed 6 bases and J shed 5 bases, with 7 bases lying between them. This CDR3 spans 12 amino acids. Germline V gene sequence: CDR1 MNHEY, CDR2 SVGEGT. The CDR3 region has the DNA TGTGCCAGCAGCCTAGAAACCGGGGAGCTGTTTTTT. Translating gives CASSLETGELFF.

This clonotype was found once. The chain is built from TRBV29-1 and TRBJ2-7, with D perhaps given as TRBD1 or TRBD2 (5 bases each). Germline-derived CDR1 and CDR2 are SQVTM and ANQGSEA. With 3 bases removed from V and 2 bases from J, the gap between germline ends came to 8 bases. This CDR3 is built from 12 residues. CDR3 region: CSVDQGPYEQYF. Here the CDR3 DNA reads TGCAGCGTTGATCAGGGACCCTACGAGCAGTACTTC.

The chain has TRBV6-5 and TRBJ2-3; 12 bases are shared with TRBD2. Per germline, CDR1 MNHEY and CDR2 SVGAGI. The CDR3 loop spans 19 amino acids. V was clipped by 2 bases and J by 0 bases; unmatched bases: 9. CDR3 amino acids: CASSYERLAGVFSTDTQYF. CDR3 DNA sequence: TGTGCCAGCAGTTACGAGAGACTAGCGGGAGTTTTTAGCACAGATACGCAGTATTTT.

The chain joins TRBV2 to TRBJ2-3, with 11 bases fitting TRBD2. The CDR3 is 18 residues long. With V trimmed by 7 bases and J by 3 bases, 15 bases remained unmatched. Germline V gene lookup returns CDR1 SNHLY and CDR2 FYNNEI. This CDR3 is CASNAALIAGGPTDTQYF. CDR3 DNA sequence: TGTGCCAGCAACGCGGCCCTGATAGCGGGAGGGCCGACAGATACGCAGTATTTT.

This clonotype was detected only a few times. The rearrangement uses TRBV12-3 or TRBV12-4 and TRBJ2-3, with D perhaps TRBD1 or TRBD2 (5 bases each). There are 13 residues in the CDR3. Trimming stripped 7 bases from V and 1 base from J, with 9 bases between. This CDR3 is CASTQGGTDTQYF. The CDR3 DNA follows: TGTGCCAGCACCCAGGGAGGCACAGATACGCAGTATTTT.

Many counts were recorded for this clonotype. The chain joins TRBV12-3 or TRBV12-4 to TRBJ2-3; D not certain. This CDR3 is built from 10 residues. The ends were cut back, 5 bases at V and 8 bases at J, with 5 bases in the middle. This CDR3 reads CASSASTQYF. Here the CDR3 DNA reads TGTGCCAGCAGTGCGAGTACGCAGTATTTT.

This clonotype came up a few times. The chain joins TRBV20-1 to TRBJ1-1, with a weak D call TRBD1 (6 bases). Trimming took 0 bases from V and 0 from J, leaving 14 bases between them. The CDR3 covers 16 residues. Germline assignment: CDR1 DFQATT and CDR2 SNEGSKA (reference sequence). The CDR3 DNA reads TGCAGTGCTAGAGATTTGGGACACCTCATGAACACTGAAGCTTTCTTT. Amino acid sequence: CSARDLGHLMNTEAFF.

This clonotype has only one observation. This may be a read error: a much more frequent sequence differs by one nucleotide. The chain couples TRBV28 to TRBJ1-4; maybe TRBD1 (5 bases). This CDR3 region has 15 residues. Germline V CDR1 and CDR2: MDHEN, SYDVKM. V lost 6 bases and J 3 bases, leaving 14 bases between the germline ends. CDR3 in DNA: TGTGCCAGCAGCTCCAGGGTGCAGGCTAATGAAAAACTGTTTTTT. Encoded protein: CASSSRVQANEKLFF.

The chain uses TRBV12-3 or TRBV12-4 and TRBJ2-7; D may match TRBD1 or TRBD2 (6 bases each). V lost 5 bases and J lost 4, with 15 bases in between. This CDR3 has 14 residues. The CDR3 DNA follows: TGTGCCAGCAGTGGAGAAGGGGGGTCGTACGAGCAGTACTTC. It codes for CASSGEGGSYEQYF.

As to this clonotype: Relative to the germline gene, one junction end is altered; a read error may explain this. CDR3 sequence: CASSSGGRQDTQNF. Here the CDR3 DNA reads TGTGCCAGCAGCTCTGGGGGGCGTCAAGACACCCAGAACTTT. The V call is TRBV12-3 or TRBV12-4, the J call TRBJ2-5, with D possibly called TRBD1 or TRBD2 (6 bases each). CDR3 length equals 14 residues.

The chain uses TRBV11-2 and TRBJ2-7; TRBD1 might be the D (5 bases). This CDR3 comprises 15 residues. CDR1 and CDR2 (germline): SGHAT, FQNNGV. V lost 3 bases, J lost 2 bases, and 14 bases lay in between. Here the CDR3 DNA reads TGTGCCAGCAGCTTCGCCCCGGACAAGACCTACGAGCAGTACTTC. Its translation is CASSFAPDKTYEQYF.

The count of this clonotype is one. One base away lies a much larger clone, so this may be a sequencing read error. The rearrangement joins TRBV4-3 to TRBJ2-5; D remains ambiguous. The ends were cut back, 4 bases at V and 4 bases at J, with 16 bases in the middle. The CDR3 covers 15 residues. CDR1 is LGHNA and CDR2 is YSLEER in the germline V gene. The CDR3 protein is CASSPSPRVGETQYF. The DNA for the CDR3 is TGCGCCAGCAGCCCGAGCCCTAGGGTGGGAGAGACCCAGTACTTC.

Concerning this clonotype itself: The germline gene is not matched at one end of the junction; a read error may be the cause. The genes are TRBV20-1 and TRBJ2-2; tentative D call: TRBD2 (5 bases). The CDR3 loop spans 14 amino acids. Germline CDR1 is DFQATT and CDR2 is SNEGSKA (reference sequence). The CDR3 sequence is CSARDIQYTGELSF. CDR3 nucleotide sequence: TGCAGTGCTAGAGATATTCAGTACACCGGGGAGCTGTCCTTT.

Points on this clonotype: Just one base apart from a much larger clone, this may be a read error. The rearrangement uses TRBV7-3 and TRBJ2-6, with a tentative D call TRBD1 (5 bases). Germline lookup yields CDR1 SGHTA and CDR2 FQGTGA. The CDR3 is 11 amino acids. CDR3 region: CASSGANVLNF. As DNA, the CDR3 is TGTGCCAGTTCTGGGGCCAACGTCCTGAATTTC.

This clonotype has only a few counts. This chain uses TRBV12-3 or TRBV12-4 with TRBJ2-4; 7 nucleotides agree with TRBD1. The V and J ends lost 8 bases and 6 bases, in that order; junction bases with no gene match: 4. The CDR3 length is 12 residues. As DNA, the CDR3 is TGTGCCAGCCGGGACAGCCGAAACATTCAGTACTTC. It is translated as CASRDSRNIQYF.

The J gene is TRBJ1-5, the V gene TRBV6-2 or TRBV6-3; D is possibly TRBD1 (5 bases). CDR3 length: 17 residues. V lost 6 bases and J lost 5, with 23 bases in between. Germline-derived CDR1 and CDR2 are MNHEY and SVGEGT. Here the CDR3 DNA reads TGTGCCAGCAGAAAAACCCTTGGGAGGGGACGCGATCAGCCCCAGCATTTT. Translated, it gives CASRKTLGRGRDQPQHF.

This clonotype has more than one count but fewer than ten. This chain uses TRBV4-3 with TRBJ2-2, with TRBD2 as a possible D gene (5 bases). The germline V gene has CDR1 LGHNA and CDR2 YSLEER. The V end was cut by 5 bases, the J end by 1 base, with 8 bases between. This CDR3 is 14 amino acids long. The CDR3, as DNA: TGCGCCAGCAGCTATGGACTGAACACCGGGGAGCTGTTTTTT. As protein: CASSYGLNTGELFF.

Of note for this clonotype: One end of the junction is discordant with germline, which a read error may explain. The CDR3, as DNA: TGTGCCGGTAGTATGGTAGGGAACACCGGGGAGCTGTTTTTT. Protein product: CAGSMVGNTGELFF. The chain carries TRBV19 and TRBJ2-2; D gene uncertain. The CDR3 length is 14 residues. The V gene's germline CDR1 is LNHDA and CDR2 SQIVND (reference sequence).

The chain is built from TRBV7-9 and TRBJ2-7; D ambiguous. V lost 7 bases to trimming and J lost 3 bases, with 10 bases between them. This CDR3 is built from 12 residues. Germline V lookup: CDR1 SEHNR, CDR2 FQNEAQ (reference sequence). CDR3 residues: CASTPHGYEQYF. Written as DNA, the CDR3 is TGTGCCAGCACCCCTCATGGCTACGAGCAGTACTTC. Complete variable domain (other parts from reference TRBV7-9 and TRBJ2-7): DTGVSQNPRHKITKRGQNVTFRCDPISEHNRLYWYRQTLGQGPEFLTYFQNEAQLEKSRLLSDRFSAERPKGSFSTLEIQRTEQGDSAMYLCASTPHGYEQYFGPGTRLTVT.

This clonotype was counted a few times. This chain connects TRBV12-3 or TRBV12-4 to TRBJ1-1; D is unresolved. Trimming left V 2 bases short and J 6 bases short, with 4 bases between. The CDR3 extends over 11 amino acids. DNA for the CDR3: TGTGCCAGCAGTTTATTAGCTGAAGCTTTCTTT. As protein: CASSLLAEAFF.

V is TRBV6-2 or TRBV6-3 and J is TRBJ2-1, with D tentatively TRBD1 (5 bases). The V gene's germline CDR1 is MNHEY and CDR2 SVGEGT. V lost 5 bases and J lost 3, with 14 bases in between. The CDR3 extends over 15 amino acids. The CDR3 sequence is CASSTLRGNYNEQFF. CDR3 DNA: TGTGCCAGCAGTACCCTAAGGGGAAACTACAATGAGCAGTTCTTC.

The J gene is TRBJ2-7, the V gene TRBV4-3, with TRBD2 as a possible D gene (6 bases). Trimming removed 3 bases at V and 3 bases at J, with 15 bases between. The CDR3 spans 15 residues. CDR1 and CDR2 (germline): LGHNA, YSLEER. For the CDR3, the DNA is TGCGCCAGCAGCCAGTCCCAGCGGGCTCGCTACGAGCAGTACTTC. Residues: CASSQSQRARYEQYF.

The CDR3 region has the DNA TGTGCCAGCAGCCCACCCCAACTTCCCACCGATACGCAGTATTTT. As protein: CASSPPQLPTDTQYF. The genes are TRBV5-6 and TRBJ2-3, with D unclear. Germline V gene lookup returns CDR1 SGHDT and CDR2 YYEEEE. Trimming pared 4 bases from V and 6 bases from J, leaving 18 bases between. The CDR3 loop spans 15 amino acids.

This clonotype has at least ten counts. The gene calls are TRBV19 and TRBJ1-1, with D hard to call. V was shortened by 4 bases and J by 4 bases, with 4 bases between the two germline ends. CDR1 LNHDA and CDR2 SQIVND come from the germline V gene (reference sequence). The CDR3 totals 11 residues. CDR3 sequence reads: CASSRRTEAFF. Written as DNA, the CDR3 is TGTGCCAGTAGTAGACGCACTGAAGCTTTCTTT. Supplemented by reference TRBV19 and TRBJ1-1, the full variable domain reads DGGITQSPKYLFRKEGQNVTLSCEQNLNHDAMYWYRQDPGQGLRLIYYSQIVNDFQKGDIAEGYSVSREKKESFPLTVTSAQKNPTAFYLCASSRRTEAFFGQGTRLTVV.

Many counts were recorded for this clonotype. The J gene is TRBJ2-4, the V gene TRBV28, with a tentative D call TRBD1 (5 bases). The ends were cut back, 6 bases at V and 15 bases at J, with 18 bases in the middle. This CDR3 region has 12 residues. CDR1 and CDR2 from the germline V gene are MDHEN and SYDVKM. The CDR3 protein is CASSPSLLGRYF. Written as DNA, the CDR3 is TGTGCCAGCAGCCCCAGCCTCTTGGGGCGGTACTTC.